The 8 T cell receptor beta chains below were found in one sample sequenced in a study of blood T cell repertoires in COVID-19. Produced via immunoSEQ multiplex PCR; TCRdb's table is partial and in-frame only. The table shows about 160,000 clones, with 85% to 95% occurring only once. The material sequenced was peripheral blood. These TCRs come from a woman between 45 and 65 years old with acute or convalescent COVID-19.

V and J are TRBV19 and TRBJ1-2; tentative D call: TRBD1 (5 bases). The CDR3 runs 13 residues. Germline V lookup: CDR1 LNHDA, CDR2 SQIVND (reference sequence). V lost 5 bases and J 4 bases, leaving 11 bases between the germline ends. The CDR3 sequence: CASSPQGIYGYTF. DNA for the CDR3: TGTGCCAGTAGTCCTCAGGGAATCTATGGCTACACCTTC.

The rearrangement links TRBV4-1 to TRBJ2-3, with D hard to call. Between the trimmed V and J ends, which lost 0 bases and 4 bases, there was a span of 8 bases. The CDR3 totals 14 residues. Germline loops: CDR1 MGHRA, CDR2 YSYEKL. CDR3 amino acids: CASSQDGRADTQYF. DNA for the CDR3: TGCGCCAGCAGCCAAGATGGCCGGGCAGATACGCAGTATTTT.

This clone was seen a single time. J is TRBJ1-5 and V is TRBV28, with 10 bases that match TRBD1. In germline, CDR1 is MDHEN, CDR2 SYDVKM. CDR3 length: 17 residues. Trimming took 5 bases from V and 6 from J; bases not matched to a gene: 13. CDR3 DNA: TGTGCCAGCAGTCCCGGAGACAGGGGGCAAATGGGTCAGCCCCAGCATTTT. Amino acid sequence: CASSPGDRGQMGQPQHF.

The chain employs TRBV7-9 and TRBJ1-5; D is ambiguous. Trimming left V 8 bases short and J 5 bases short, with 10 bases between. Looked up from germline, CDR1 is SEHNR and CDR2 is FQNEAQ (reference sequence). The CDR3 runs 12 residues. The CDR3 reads CASGGTDQPQHF. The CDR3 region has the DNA TGTGCCAGCGGCGGCACTGATCAGCCCCAGCATTTT.

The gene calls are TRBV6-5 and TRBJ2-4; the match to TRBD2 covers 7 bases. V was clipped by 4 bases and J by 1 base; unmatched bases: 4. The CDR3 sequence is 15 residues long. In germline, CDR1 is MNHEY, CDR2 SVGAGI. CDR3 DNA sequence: TGTGCCAGCAGTTCCAGCGGGACTGCCAAAAACATTCAGTACTTC. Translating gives CASSSSGTAKNIQYF.

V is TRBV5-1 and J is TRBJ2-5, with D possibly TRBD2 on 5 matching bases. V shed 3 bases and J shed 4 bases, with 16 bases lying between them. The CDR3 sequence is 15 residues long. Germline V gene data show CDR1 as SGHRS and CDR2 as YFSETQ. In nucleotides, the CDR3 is TGCGCCAGCAGCTGGGTCCTGGAGGAAGGAGAGACCCAGTACTTC. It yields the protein CASSWVLEEGETQYF.

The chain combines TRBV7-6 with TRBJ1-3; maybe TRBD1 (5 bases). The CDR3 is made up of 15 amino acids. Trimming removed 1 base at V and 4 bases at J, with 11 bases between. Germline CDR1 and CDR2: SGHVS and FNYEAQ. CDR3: CASSLVGAAGNTIYF. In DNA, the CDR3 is TGTGCCAGCAGCTTAGTAGGGGCGGCCGGAAACACCATATATTTT.

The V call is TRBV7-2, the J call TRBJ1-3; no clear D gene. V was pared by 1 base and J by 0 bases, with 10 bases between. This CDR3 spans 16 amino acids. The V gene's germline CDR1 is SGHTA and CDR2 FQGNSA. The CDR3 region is CASSLGHLSSGNTIYF. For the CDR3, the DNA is TGTGCCAGCAGCTTAGGACACCTAAGCTCTGGAAACACCATATATTTT.